This passage covers 6 T cell receptor beta chains from one sample sequenced in a study of naive and memory T cell subsets. Both TRBC1 and TRBC2 were covered by a beta constant-region primer of two equimolar oligonucleotides. Four rounds of PCR amplified the ligated cDNA using nested alpha and beta constant-region primers plus SP2. TCRdb fed the UMI-ligation and nested PCR reads into MiXCR, producing one record per CDR3 protein. The table shows roughly 7,500 distinct CDR3 sequences, with approximately 26% occurring only once. The sample was CD8+ TEMRA cells from blood. As to subset: effector memory re-expressing CD45RA, CD45RA+ CD27-. These receptors came from a human donor in good health.

In its sample, this clonotype was seen many times. This chain connects TRBV20-1 to TRBJ2-7; tentatively, D is TRBD2 (6 bases). Germline V gene sequence: CDR1 DFQATT, CDR2 SNEGSKA (reference sequence). V lost 6 bases and J 6 bases, leaving 9 bases between the germline ends. The length of the CDR3 is 10 residues. CDR3 loop: CSAAGREQYF. DNA of the CDR3: TGCAGTGCCGCGGGGCGCGAGCAGTACTTC.

The chain combines TRBV3-1 with TRBJ1-1; D remains unclear. The CDR3 sequence is 15 residues long. Deletions cut 2 bases from V and 4 bases from J, with 14 bases between. From germline, CDR1 is LGHDT and CDR2 YNNKEL (reference sequence). CDR3 nucleotides: TGTGCCAGCAGCCAAAAGGCCCTCGGCGGCACTGAAGCTTTCTTT. It yields the protein CASSQKALGGTEAFF.

This rearrangement joins TRBV30 to TRBJ2-2, with a possible D match to TRBD2 (6 bases). With 4 bases removed from V and 5 bases from J, the gap between germline ends came to 14 bases. Germline CDR1 reads GTSNPN; CDR2 reads SVGIG (reference sequence). This CDR3 is built from 14 residues. The CDR3 protein is CAWKGLAMTGELFF. Written as DNA, the CDR3 is TGTGCCTGGAAAGGCCTAGCGATGACCGGGGAGCTGTTTTTT.

V usage is TRBV4-3 and J usage is TRBJ2-1; either TRBD1 or TRBD2 may fit D (5 bases each). CDR1 and CDR2 (germline): LGHNA, YSLEER. V was pared by 1 base and J by 8 bases, with 9 bases between. CDR3 length equals 13 residues. This CDR3 reads CASSQVQEDEQFF. As DNA, the CDR3 is TGCGCCAGCAGCCAAGTACAGGAGGATGAGCAGTTCTTC.

The V call is TRBV7-8, the J call TRBJ2-3; a possible D gene is TRBD2 (5 bases). Between the trimmed V and J ends, which lost 5 bases and 4 bases, there was a span of 19 bases. The CDR3 runs 16 residues. The germline V gene has CDR1 SGHVS and CDR2 FQNEAQ. CDR3 in DNA: TGTGCCAGCAGCGGTCGAGAGGGTGCTGGGGCAGATACGCAGTATTTT. Amino acid sequence: CASSGREGAGADTQYF.

This clonotype was seen a handful of times. The chain links TRBV10-3 to TRBJ1-5; 12 bases match TRBD1. The CDR3 covers 18 residues. Germline-derived CDR1 and CDR2 are ENHRY and SYGVKD. The J segment lost 0 bases and the V segment lost 5 bases, leaving 8 bases of the junction unmatched. Here the CDR3 reads CAISRGQGADYSNQPQHF. The CDR3 nucleotides are TGTGCCATCAGTAGGGGACAGGGGGCGGACTATAGCAATCAGCCCCAGCATTTT.